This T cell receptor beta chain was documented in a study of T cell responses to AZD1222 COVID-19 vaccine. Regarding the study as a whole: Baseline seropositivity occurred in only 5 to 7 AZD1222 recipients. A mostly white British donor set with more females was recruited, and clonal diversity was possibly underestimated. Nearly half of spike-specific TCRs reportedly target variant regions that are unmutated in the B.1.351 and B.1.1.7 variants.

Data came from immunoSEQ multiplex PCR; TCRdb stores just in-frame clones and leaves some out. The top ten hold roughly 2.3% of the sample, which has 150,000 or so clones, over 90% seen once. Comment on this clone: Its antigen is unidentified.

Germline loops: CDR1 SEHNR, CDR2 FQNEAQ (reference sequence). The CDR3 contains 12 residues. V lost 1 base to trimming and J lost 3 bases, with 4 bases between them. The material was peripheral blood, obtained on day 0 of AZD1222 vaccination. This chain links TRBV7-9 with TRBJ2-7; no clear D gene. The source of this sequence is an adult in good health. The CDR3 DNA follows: TGTGCCAGCAGCTTAGAAGTCTACGAGCAGTACTTC. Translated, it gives CASSLEVYEQYF.